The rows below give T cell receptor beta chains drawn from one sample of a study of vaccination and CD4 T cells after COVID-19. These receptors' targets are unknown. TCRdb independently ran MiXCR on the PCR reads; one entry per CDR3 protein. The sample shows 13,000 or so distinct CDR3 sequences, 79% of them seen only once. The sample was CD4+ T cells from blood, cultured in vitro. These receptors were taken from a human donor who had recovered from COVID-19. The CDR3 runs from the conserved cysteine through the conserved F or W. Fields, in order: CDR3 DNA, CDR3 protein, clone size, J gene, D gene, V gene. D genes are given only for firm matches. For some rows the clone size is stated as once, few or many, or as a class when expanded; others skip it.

CDR3 DNA: TGTGCCAGCAGCTTACCCCAGGGTAACGCTAACTATGGCTACACCTTC
CDR3 protein: CASSLPQGNANYGYTF
clone size: NA
J gene: TRBJ1-2
D gene: NA
V gene: TRBV12-3/TRBV12-4

CDR3 DNA: TGTGCCAGCAGTTACTCGAGGGCCTATCAGCCCCAGCATTTT
CDR3 protein: CASSYSRAYQPQHF
clone size: NA
J gene: TRBJ1-5
D gene: NA
V gene: TRBV6-2/TRBV6-3

CDR3 DNA: TGCAGTGCCGGAACCGGGACAGGGACCAATCAGCCCCAGCATTTT
CDR3 protein: CSAGTGTGTNQPQHF
clone size: NA
J gene: TRBJ1-5
D gene: TRBD1
V gene: TRBV20-1

CDR3 DNA: TGTGCCAGCAGTCCAACAGGGGGTCGGGGCTACACCTTC
CDR3 protein: CASSPTGGRGYTF
clone size: NA
J gene: TRBJ1-2
D gene: TRBD1
V gene: TRBV12-3/TRBV12-4

CDR3 DNA: TGTGCCAGCTGCTCACCTAGCGGCCAAGAGACCCAGTACTTC
CDR3 protein: CASCSPSGQETQYF
clone size: NA
J gene: TRBJ2-5
D gene: TRBD2
V gene: TRBV7-8

CDR3 DNA: TGTGCCAGCAGCCAGACAGGGAGGGCTCAGCCCCAGCATTTT
CDR3 protein: CASSQTGRAQPQHF
clone size: NA
J gene: TRBJ1-5
D gene: TRBD1
V gene: TRBV7-2

CDR3 DNA: TGTGCCAGCGGCCGTGATACGCAGTATTTT
CDR3 protein: CASGRDTQYF
clone size: NA
J gene: TRBJ2-3
D gene: NA
V gene: TRBV7-2

CDR3 DNA: TGTGCCGCCAGCAGAGATTCCAGAGACAGTTCAACGTACTTC
CDR3 protein: CAASRDSRDSSTYF
clone size: NA
J gene: TRBJ2-7
D gene: NA
V gene: TRBV15

CDR3 DNA: TGTGCCAGCAGCTTAGGCGGGGGAACAGGGAATAACTATGGCTACACCTTC
CDR3 protein: CASSLGGGTGNNYGYTF
clone size: few
J gene: TRBJ1-2
D gene: NA
V gene: TRBV7-8

CDR3 DNA: TGTGCCAGCAGCTTAGAGGGCGGGAGCAATCAGCCCCAGCATTTT
CDR3 protein: CASSLEGGSNQPQHF
clone size: NA
J gene: TRBJ1-5
D gene: NA
V gene: TRBV7-9

CDR3 DNA: TGTGCCAGCAGCTTAGGACGGTCCTATGGCTACACCTTC
CDR3 protein: CASSLGRSYGYTF
clone size: NA
J gene: TRBJ1-2
D gene: NA
V gene: TRBV7-9

CDR3 DNA: TGTGCCAGCAGCTTAGGTTCTAGCGGGAGTTACGAGCAGTACTTC
CDR3 protein: CASSLGSSGSYEQYF
clone size: NA
J gene: TRBJ2-7
D gene: TRBD2
V gene: TRBV7-2

CDR3 DNA: TGTGCCAGCAGTTTAAGGACCCCTGTTGTGGATACGCAGTATTTT
CDR3 protein: CASSLRTPVVDTQYF
clone size: NA
J gene: TRBJ2-3
D gene: NA
V gene: TRBV27

CDR3 DNA: TGTGCCAGCAGTTTAAGGGGAGGGACGGGTGGAGCTTTCTTT
CDR3 protein: CASSLRGGTGGAFF
clone size: NA
J gene: TRBJ1-1
D gene: NA
V gene: TRBV28

CDR3 DNA: TGTGCCAGCAGTTTAGGGTATAATCAGCCCCAGCATTTT
CDR3 protein: CASSLGYNQPQHF
clone size: NA
J gene: TRBJ1-5
D gene: NA
V gene: TRBV28

CDR3 DNA: TGTGCCAGCAGTCCATCAGGGGCAGGGGGCGCCGGTGGCTACACCTTC
CDR3 protein: CASSPSGAGGAGGYTF
clone size: NA
J gene: TRBJ1-2
D gene: TRBD1
V gene: TRBV28

CDR3 DNA: TGCAGTGCCCCGGGTAACAGGGGGTTGAACACTGAAGCTTTCTTT
CDR3 protein: CSAPGNRGLNTEAFF
clone size: NA
J gene: TRBJ1-1
D gene: TRBD1
V gene: TRBV20-1

CDR3 DNA: TGTGCCACCAGTGATCCCCGGGCCCTAGGGCGCACAGATACGCAGTATTTT
CDR3 protein: CATSDPRALGRTDTQYF
clone size: once
J gene: TRBJ2-3
D gene: NA
V gene: TRBV24-1

CDR3 DNA: TGTGCCAGCAGCCTGAACAGGGATGAAAAACTGTTTTTT
CDR3 protein: CASSLNRDEKLFF
clone size: medium-sized
J gene: TRBJ1-4
D gene: NA
V gene: TRBV2

CDR3 DNA: TGCAGTGCCCCGAGGCCCTTCGACAGGACGACTAACTATGGCTACACCTTC
CDR3 protein: CSAPRPFDRTTNYGYTF
clone size: NA
J gene: TRBJ1-2
D gene: NA
V gene: TRBV20-1

CDR3 DNA: TGTGCCACCAGTGGGGCCCGCGGGGAAGCTTTCTTT
CDR3 protein: CATSGARGEAFF
clone size: NA
J gene: TRBJ1-1
D gene: NA
V gene: TRBV24-1

CDR3 DNA: TGTGCCAGCAGTTTAGGATCGGGGAGTAGCGGGAGGCGGGAGCAGTACTTC
CDR3 protein: CASSLGSGSSGRREQYF
clone size: NA
J gene: TRBJ2-7
D gene: TRBD2
V gene: TRBV6-5

CDR3 DNA: TGTGCCAGCAGGTACCGGGACAGGCACAATCAGCCCCAGCATTTT
CDR3 protein: CASRYRDRHNQPQHF
clone size: NA
J gene: TRBJ1-5
D gene: TRBD1
V gene: TRBV28

CDR3 DNA: TGTGCCTGGAAACCCGGGGAAGTCCGGAATTCACCCCTCCACTTT
CDR3 protein: CAWKPGEVRNSPLHF
clone size: NA
J gene: TRBJ1-6
D gene: NA
V gene: TRBV30

CDR3 DNA: TGTGCCAGCAGCCAATGGGGCTTCGATGGCTACACCTTC
CDR3 protein: CASSQWGFDGYTF
clone size: NA
J gene: TRBJ1-2
D gene: NA
V gene: TRBV14

CDR3 DNA: TGTGCCAGCAGCTTTTCGGGTACTGGAAACACCATATATTTT
CDR3 protein: CASSFSGTGNTIYF
clone size: NA
J gene: TRBJ1-3
D gene: NA
V gene: TRBV7-2

CDR3 DNA: TGTGCCAGCTCACCACAAGGACAGGTTGGGAACACTGAAGCTTTCTTT
CDR3 protein: CASSPQGQVGNTEAFF
clone size: NA
J gene: TRBJ1-1
D gene: TRBD1
V gene: TRBV18

CDR3 DNA: TGTGCCAGCAGTCTGGACAGTTATCAGCCCCAGCATTTT
CDR3 protein: CASSLDSYQPQHF
clone size: NA
J gene: TRBJ1-5
D gene: NA
V gene: TRBV28

CDR3 DNA: TGTGCCAGTAGTAAGACAGGCCGCACAGATACGCAGTATTTT
CDR3 protein: CASSKTGRTDTQYF
clone size: NA
J gene: TRBJ2-3
D gene: NA
V gene: TRBV19

CDR3 DNA: TGTGCCAGCAGCTCCGCGGACAGGGGAAATGGCTACACCTTC
CDR3 protein: CASSSADRGNGYTF
clone size: once
J gene: TRBJ1-2
D gene: TRBD1
V gene: TRBV27

CDR3 DNA: TGTGCCACCAGCAGAGATACCGACAGGGTTCGACAGAATTCACCCCTCCACTTT
CDR3 protein: CATSRDTDRVRQNSPLHF
clone size: NA
J gene: TRBJ1-6
D gene: TRBD1
V gene: TRBV15

CDR3 DNA: TGTGCCAGCAGCTTAGTTTCGGGAAGCTCACCCCTCCACTTT
CDR3 protein: CASSLVSGSSPLHF
clone size: NA
J gene: TRBJ1-6
D gene: NA
V gene: TRBV7-2

CDR3 DNA: TGTGCCAGCTCACGGGACAGGGATCTCGGGGAGCTGTTTTTT
CDR3 protein: CASSRDRDLGELFF
clone size: NA
J gene: TRBJ2-2
D gene: TRBD1
V gene: TRBV18

CDR3 DNA: TGCAGTGCTAGCATAGGGGGCTTCTCTGGAAACACCATATATTTT
CDR3 protein: CSASIGGFSGNTIYF
clone size: NA
J gene: TRBJ1-3
D gene: TRBD1
V gene: TRBV20-1

CDR3 DNA: TGTGCCAGCAGCTTAAGGGTAGTCCTTACGGGGGAAGAGACCCAGTACTTC
CDR3 protein: CASSLRVVLTGEETQYF
clone size: NA
J gene: TRBJ2-5
D gene: NA
V gene: TRBV11-2

CDR3 DNA: TGTGCCAGTAGGGACAGGGGCCAAGAGACCCAGTACTTC
CDR3 protein: CASRDRGQETQYF
clone size: NA
J gene: TRBJ2-5
D gene: TRBD1
V gene: TRBV19

CDR3 DNA: TGTGCCAGCAGCTCGGAGGGTCCCACCTACAATGAGCAGTTCTTC
CDR3 protein: CASSSEGPTYNEQFF
clone size: NA
J gene: TRBJ2-1
D gene: NA
V gene: TRBV7-9

CDR3 DNA: TGCAGTGCGCCCGGTTCGGGTAGGGGTACGCAGTATTTT
CDR3 protein: CSAPGSGRGTQYF
clone size: NA
J gene: TRBJ2-3
D gene: NA
V gene: TRBV20-1

CDR3 DNA: TGTGCCAGCTCCTCCAGGGGGAGCCCGGCTTCGCCCCAGCATTTT
CDR3 protein: CASSSRGSPASPQHF
clone size: NA
J gene: TRBJ1-5
D gene: TRBD1
V gene: TRBV19

CDR3 DNA: TGTGCCAGCAGTTTAGTGGGGGAAGGAAAACTGTTTTTT
CDR3 protein: CASSLVGEGKLFF
clone size: NA
J gene: TRBJ1-4
D gene: NA
V gene: TRBV27